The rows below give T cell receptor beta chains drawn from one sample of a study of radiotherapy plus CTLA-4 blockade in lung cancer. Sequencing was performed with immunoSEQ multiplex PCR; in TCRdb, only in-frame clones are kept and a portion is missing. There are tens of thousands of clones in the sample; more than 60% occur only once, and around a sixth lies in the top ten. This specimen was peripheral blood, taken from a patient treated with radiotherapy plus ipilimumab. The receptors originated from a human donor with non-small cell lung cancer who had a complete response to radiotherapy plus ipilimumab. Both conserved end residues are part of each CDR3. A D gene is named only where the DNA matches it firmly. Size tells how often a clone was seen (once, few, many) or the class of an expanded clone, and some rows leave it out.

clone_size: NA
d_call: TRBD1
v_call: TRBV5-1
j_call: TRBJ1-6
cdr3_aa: CASTRSGQGNSPLHF
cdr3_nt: TGCGCCAGCACCAGATCGGGACAGGGGAACTCCCCCCTCCACTTT

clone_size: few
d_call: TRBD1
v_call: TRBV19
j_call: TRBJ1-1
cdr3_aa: CASSIDRGGTEAFF
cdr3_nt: TGTGCCAGTAGTATCGACAGGGGTGGAACTGAAGCTTTCTTT

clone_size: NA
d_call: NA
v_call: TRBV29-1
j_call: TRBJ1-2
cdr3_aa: CSGGERGMGNYGYTF
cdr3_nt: TGCAGCGGTGGAGAGAGGGGGATGGGGAACTATGGCTACACCTTC

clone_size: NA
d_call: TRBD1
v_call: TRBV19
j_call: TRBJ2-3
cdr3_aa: CASSRDRDTDTQYF
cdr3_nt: TGTGCCAGTAGTAGGGACAGGGACACAGATACGCAGTATTTT

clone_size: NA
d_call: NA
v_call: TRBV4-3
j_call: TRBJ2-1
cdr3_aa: CASSQENSQGQFF
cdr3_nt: TGCGCCAGCAGCCAAGAGAACAGCCAGGGGCAGTTCTTC

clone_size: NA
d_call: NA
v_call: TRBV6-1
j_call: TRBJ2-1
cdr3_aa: CASNLASAYNEQFF
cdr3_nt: TGTGCCAGCAATTTGGCTAGTGCCTACAATGAGCAGTTCTTC

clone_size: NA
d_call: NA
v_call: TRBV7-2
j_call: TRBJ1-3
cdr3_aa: CASSSGSGNTIYF
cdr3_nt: TGTGCCAGCAGTTCAGGGTCTGGAAACACCATATATTTT

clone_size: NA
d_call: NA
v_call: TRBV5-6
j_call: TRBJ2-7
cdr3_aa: CASSDSWKLYEQYF
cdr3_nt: TGTGCCAGCAGCGACAGCTGGAAGCTCTACGAGCAGTACTTC

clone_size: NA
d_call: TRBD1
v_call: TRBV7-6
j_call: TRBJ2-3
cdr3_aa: CASSEGTGNSDTQYF
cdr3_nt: TGTGCCAGCAGCGAGGGGACAGGGAATTCAGATACGCAGTATTTT

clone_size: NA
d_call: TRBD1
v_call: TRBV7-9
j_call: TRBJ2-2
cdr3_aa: CASSTRDRARTGELFF
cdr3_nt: TGTGCCAGCAGCACCCGGGACAGGGCCCGAACCGGGGAGCTGTTTTTT

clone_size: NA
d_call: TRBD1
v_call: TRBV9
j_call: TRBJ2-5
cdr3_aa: CASSQGALTKETQYF
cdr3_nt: TGTGCCAGCAGCCAGGGGGCCTTAACGAAAGAGACCCAGTACTTC

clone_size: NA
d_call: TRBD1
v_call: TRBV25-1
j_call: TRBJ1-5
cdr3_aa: CASRWDRNVQPQHF
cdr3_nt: TGTGCCAGCAGATGGGACAGGAATGTTCAGCCCCAGCATTTT

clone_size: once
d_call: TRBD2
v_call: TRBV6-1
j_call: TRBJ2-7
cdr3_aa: CAGGATTAYEQYF
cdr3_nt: TGTGCGGGAGGGGCCACCACCGCCTACGAGCAGTACTTC

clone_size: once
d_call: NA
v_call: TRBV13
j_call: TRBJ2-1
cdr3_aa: CASSLAMTSPGPASSYNEQFF
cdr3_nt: TGTGCCAGCAGCTTAGCGATGACTAGTCCCGGGCCGGCGAGCTCCTACAATGAGCAGTTCTTC

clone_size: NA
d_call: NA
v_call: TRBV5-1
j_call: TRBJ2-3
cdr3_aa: CASSFLGAVRDSKFTDTQYF
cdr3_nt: TGCGCCAGCAGCTTTTTGGGAGCGGTGCGGGACAGTAAGTTCACAGATACGCAGTATTTT

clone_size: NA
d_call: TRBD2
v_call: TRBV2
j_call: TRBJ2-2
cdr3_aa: CASSGQSGSPTGELFF
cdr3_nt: TGTGCCAGCAGTGGACAAAGCGGGAGTCCGACCGGGGAGCTGTTTTTT

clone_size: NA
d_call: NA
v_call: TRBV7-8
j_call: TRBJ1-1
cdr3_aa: CASSAPRTGDTEAFF
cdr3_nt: TGTGCCAGCAGCGCGCCGCGGACCGGGGACACTGAAGCTTTCTTT

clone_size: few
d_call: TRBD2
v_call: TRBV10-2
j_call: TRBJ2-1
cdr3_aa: CASSNMGLAGGVIGNEQFF
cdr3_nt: TGCGCCAGCAGTAACATGGGACTAGCGGGGGGAGTAATTGGGAATGAGCAGTTCTTC

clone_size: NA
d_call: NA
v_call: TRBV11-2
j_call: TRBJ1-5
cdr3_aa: CASSLRGTSDQPQHF
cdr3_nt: TGTGCCAGCAGCTTAAGGGGGACATCCGATCAGCCCCAGCATTTT

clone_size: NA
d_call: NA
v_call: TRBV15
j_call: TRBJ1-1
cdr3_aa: CATSRYTGLGNTEAFF
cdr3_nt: TGTGCCACCAGCAGATATACAGGGTTAGGGAACACTGAAGCTTTCTTT

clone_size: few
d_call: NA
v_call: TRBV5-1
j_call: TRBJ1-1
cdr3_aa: CASSLPLNTEAFF
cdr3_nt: TGTGCCAGCAGCTTGCCCTTGAACACTGAAGCTTTCTTT

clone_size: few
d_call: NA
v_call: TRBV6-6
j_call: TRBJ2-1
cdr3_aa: CASSPGVVQFF
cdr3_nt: TGTGCCAGCAGTCCGGGGGTCGTGCAGTTCTTC

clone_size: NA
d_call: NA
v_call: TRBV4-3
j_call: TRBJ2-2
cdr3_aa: CASSQGRANTGELFF
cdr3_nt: TGCGCCAGCAGCCAAGGTAGAGCGAACACCGGGGAGCTGTTTTTT

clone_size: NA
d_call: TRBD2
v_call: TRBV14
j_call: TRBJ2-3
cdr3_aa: CASSPLAGGSTDTQYF
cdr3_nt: TGTGCCAGCAGCCCCCTGGCGGGAGGGAGCACAGATACGCAGTATTTT

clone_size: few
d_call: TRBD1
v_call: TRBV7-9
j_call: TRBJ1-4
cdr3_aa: CASSPGTVGEKLFF
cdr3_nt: TGTGCCAGCAGCCCCGGGACAGTGGGGGAAAAACTGTTTTTT

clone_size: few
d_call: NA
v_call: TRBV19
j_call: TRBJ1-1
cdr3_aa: CASSSRDTDNTEAFF
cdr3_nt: TGTGCCAGTAGTTCCCGGGACACGGACAACACTGAAGCTTTCTTT

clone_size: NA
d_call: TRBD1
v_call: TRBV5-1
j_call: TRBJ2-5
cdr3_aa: CASSTGTGQGETQYF
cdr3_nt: TGCGCCAGCAGCACCGGGACAGGGCAAGGGGAGACCCAGTACTTC

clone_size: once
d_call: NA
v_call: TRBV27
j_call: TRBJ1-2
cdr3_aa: CASSFLTGGRNYGYTF
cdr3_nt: TGTGCCAGCAGTTTCCTCACCGGGGGACGTAACTATGGCTACACCTTC

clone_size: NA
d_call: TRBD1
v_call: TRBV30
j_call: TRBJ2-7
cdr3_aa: CASTDRENYEQYF
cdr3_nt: TGTGCCTCCACGGACAGGGAAAACTACGAGCAGTACTTC

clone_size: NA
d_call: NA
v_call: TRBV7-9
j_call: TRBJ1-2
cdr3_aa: CASSLGGGPNYGYTF
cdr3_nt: TGTGCCAGCAGCTTAGGTGGAGGACCTAACTATGGCTACACCTTC

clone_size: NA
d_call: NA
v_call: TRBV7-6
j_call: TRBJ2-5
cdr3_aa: CASSPPGETQYF
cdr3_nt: TGTGCCAGCAGCCCCCCCGGGGAGACCCAGTACTTC

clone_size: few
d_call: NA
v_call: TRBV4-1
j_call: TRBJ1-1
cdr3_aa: CASSHPGGERSTEAFF
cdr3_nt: TGCGCCAGCAGCCACCCCGGGGGAGAGAGGAGCACTGAAGCTTTCTTT

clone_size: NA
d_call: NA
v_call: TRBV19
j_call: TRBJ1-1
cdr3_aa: CASSARLAMNTEAFF
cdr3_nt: TGTGCCAGTAGTGCCCGACTGGCTATGAACACTGAAGCTTTCTTT

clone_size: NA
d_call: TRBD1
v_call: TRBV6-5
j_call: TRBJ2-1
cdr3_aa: CASSRQGRNEQFF
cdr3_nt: TGTGCCAGCAGCCGACAGGGGAGGAATGAGCAGTTCTTC

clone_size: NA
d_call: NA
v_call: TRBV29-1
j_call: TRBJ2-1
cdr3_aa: CSVETDSYNEQFF
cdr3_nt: TGCAGCGTTGAGACAGACTCCTACAATGAGCAGTTCTTC

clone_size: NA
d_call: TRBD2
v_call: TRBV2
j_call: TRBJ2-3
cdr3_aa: CASSEGAAGGLTDTQYF
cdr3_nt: TGTGCCAGCAGTGAAGGTGCAGCGGGGGGCCTTACAGATACGCAGTATTTT

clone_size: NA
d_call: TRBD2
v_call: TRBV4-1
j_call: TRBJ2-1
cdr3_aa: CASSQDRSGRTNEQFF
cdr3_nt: TGCGCCAGCAGCCAAGATCGGAGCGGGAGGACGAATGAGCAGTTCTTC

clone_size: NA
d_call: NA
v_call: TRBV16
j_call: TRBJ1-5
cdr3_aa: CASSQSDSQPQHF
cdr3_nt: TGTGCCAGCAGCCAATCTGACAGTCAGCCCCAGCATTTT

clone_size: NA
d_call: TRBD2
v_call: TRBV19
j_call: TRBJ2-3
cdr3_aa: CATLTSGTSTDTQYF
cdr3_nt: TGTGCCACCCTGACTAGCGGAACTAGCACAGATACGCAGTATTTT

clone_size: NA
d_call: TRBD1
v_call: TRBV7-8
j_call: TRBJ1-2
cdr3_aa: CASSLAPGQLNYGYTF
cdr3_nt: TGTGCCAGCAGCTTAGCCCCGGGACAGCTTAACTATGGCTACACCTTC

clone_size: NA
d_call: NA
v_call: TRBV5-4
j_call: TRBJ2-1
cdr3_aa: CASSPVPTRNEQFF
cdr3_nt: TGTGCCAGCAGCCCCGTCCCAACTCGCAATGAGCAGTTCTTC

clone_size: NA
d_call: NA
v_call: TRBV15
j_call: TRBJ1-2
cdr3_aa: CATSKQQGTGYTF
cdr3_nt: TGTGCCACCAGCAAACAACAGGGTACTGGCTACACCTTC

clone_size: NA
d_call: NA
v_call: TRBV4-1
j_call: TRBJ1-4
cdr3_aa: CASSQSEEVAGDNEKLFF
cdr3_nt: TGCGCCAGCAGCCAATCAGAGGAGGTTGCAGGGGATAATGAAAAACTGTTTTTT

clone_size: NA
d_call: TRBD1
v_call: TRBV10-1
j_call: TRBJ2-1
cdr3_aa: CASSERRGTGFNEQFF
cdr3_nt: TGCGCCAGCAGTGAGAGGAGGGGGACAGGGTTTAATGAGCAGTTCTTC

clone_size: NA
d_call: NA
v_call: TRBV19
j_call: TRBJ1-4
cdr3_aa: CATSSGRLEGEKLFF
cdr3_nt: TGTGCCACAAGTTCAGGGAGGCTCGAGGGTGAAAAACTGTTTTTT

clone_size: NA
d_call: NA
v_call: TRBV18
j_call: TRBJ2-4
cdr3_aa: CASSASTDIQYF
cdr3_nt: TGTGCCAGCTCGGCTAGCACTGACATTCAGTACTTC

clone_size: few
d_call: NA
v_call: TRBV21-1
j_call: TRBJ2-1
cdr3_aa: CASSECRDYNEQFF
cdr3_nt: TGTGCCAGCAGCGAATGCCGGGACTACAATGAGCAGTTCTTC

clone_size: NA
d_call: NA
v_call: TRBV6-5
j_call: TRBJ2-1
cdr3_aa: CASSYSQRSSEQFF
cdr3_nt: TGTGCCAGCAGTTACTCCCAGAGGAGTAGTGAGCAGTTCTTC

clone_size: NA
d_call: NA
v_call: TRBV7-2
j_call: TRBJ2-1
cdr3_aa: CASSLRTTEQFF
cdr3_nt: TGTGCCAGCAGCCTCCGGACTACTGAGCAGTTCTTC

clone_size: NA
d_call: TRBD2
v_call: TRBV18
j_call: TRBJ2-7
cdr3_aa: CASSTARGESPDYEQYF
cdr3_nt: TGTGCCAGCTCAACCGCCCGGGGGGAGTCGCCCGACTACGAGCAGTACTTC

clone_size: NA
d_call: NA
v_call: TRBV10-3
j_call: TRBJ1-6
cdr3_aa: CATGQNAVSYNSPLHF
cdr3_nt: TGTGCCACAGGTCAAAACGCAGTATCCTATAATTCACCCCTCCACTTT

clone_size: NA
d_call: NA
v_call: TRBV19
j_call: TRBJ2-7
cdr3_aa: CASSIAGGRGAYEQYF
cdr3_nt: TGTGCCAGTAGTATTGCAGGGGGCCGGGGGGCCTACGAGCAGTACTTC

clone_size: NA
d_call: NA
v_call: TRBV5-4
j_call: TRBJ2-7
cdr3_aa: CASSLLGGTYEQYF
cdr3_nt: TGTGCCAGCAGCTTGTTGGGCGGGACCTACGAGCAGTACTTC

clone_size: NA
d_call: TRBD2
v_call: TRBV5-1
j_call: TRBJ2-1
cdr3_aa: CASSLGLAGGYNEQFF
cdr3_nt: TGCGCCAGCAGCTTAGGTCTAGCGGGGGGGTACAATGAGCAGTTCTTC

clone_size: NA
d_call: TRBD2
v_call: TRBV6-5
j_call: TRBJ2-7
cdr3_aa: CASSYPRGRGGEQYF
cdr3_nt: TGTGCCAGCAGTTACCCTCGGGGGCGGGGGGGGGAGCAGTACTTC

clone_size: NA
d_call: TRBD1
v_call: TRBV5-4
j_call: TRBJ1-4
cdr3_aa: CASSTRQGSNEKLFF
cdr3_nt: TGTGCCAGCAGCACGCGACAGGGATCTAATGAAAAACTGTTTTTT

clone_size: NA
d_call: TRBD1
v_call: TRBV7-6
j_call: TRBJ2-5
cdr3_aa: CASSLVGDRGRETQYF
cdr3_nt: TGTGCCAGCAGCTTAGTTGGGGACAGGGGGCGAGAGACCCAGTACTTC

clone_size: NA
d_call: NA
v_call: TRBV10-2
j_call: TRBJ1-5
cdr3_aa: CASSESVFNQPQHF
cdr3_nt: TGCGCCAGCAGTGAGTCTGTATTCAATCAGCCCCAGCATTTT